This entry lists 29 T cell receptor beta chains sequenced from one sample in a study of molecular identifiers for immune sequencing clone quantification. TCRdb recomputed calls from the PCR reads with MiXCR, one row per CDR3 protein. The sample shows around 460,000 distinct CDR3 sequences, around 23% of them seen only once. Material: naive CD8+ T cells from blood, with Jurkat cell RNA spiked in. Subset reported: FACS-sorted CD8+CD4-CCR7+CD45RA+ naive T cells. The receptors shown here come from a human donor in good health. Some libraries in this study had Jurkat cell RNA spiked in.

The chain carries TRBV12-3 or TRBV12-4 and TRBJ2-7; D is unclear. The CDR3 contains 12 residues. The V end lost 2 bases, the J end lost 6 bases, and 8 bases lay between the germline ends. CDR3 nucleotides: TGTGCCAGCAGTTTAATGGACGGCGAGCAGTACTTC. This gives the protein CASSLMDGEQYF.

This clonotype was observed a handful of times. This chain links TRBV7-3 with TRBJ1-1, with D possibly TRBD1 on 5 matching bases. This CDR3 has 16 residues. V was trimmed by 1 base and J by 2 bases, leaving 14 bases between them. Germline V gives CDR1 SGHTA, CDR2 FQGTGA. The CDR3, as DNA: TGTGCCAGCAGCTTAAGTGGGGCAGGAACCAACACTGAAGCTTTCTTT. Translation: CASSLSGAGTNTEAFF.

This clonotype was seen once. The rearrangement uses TRBV20-1 and TRBJ2-5; tentative D call: TRBD1 (5 bases). The CDR3 extends over 16 amino acids. The germline CDR1 and CDR2 sequences are DFQATT and SNEGSKA (reference sequence). Trimming took 5 bases from V and 0 from J, leaving 19 bases between them. The CDR3 coding sequence is TGCAGTGCTGGAGTTAGGGGTGCCCCGTACCAAGAGACCCAGTACTTC. The encoded protein is CSAGVRGAPYQETQYF.

A note on this clonotype: It may be a read error: a sequence one base away is much more abundant. CDR3 sequence reads: CANSLAASGRSPTGTQYF. DNA of the CDR3: TGTGCCAACAGTTTAGCCGCTAGCGGGAGGAGCCCTACTGGGACCCAGTACTTC. The V gene is TRBV28, the J gene TRBJ2-5; TRBD2 aligns across 11 bases. Germline CDR1 and CDR2: MDHEN and SYDVKM. The CDR3 has 18 residues.

This clonotype was detected only a few times. V usage is TRBV18 and J usage is TRBJ2-5; TRBD1 matches at 7 bases. The CDR3 extends over 14 amino acids. Unmatched junction bases numbered 4, after V lost 5 bases and J lost 1 base. Germline CDR1 and CDR2: KGHSH and LQKENI. The CDR3 nucleotides read TGTGCCAGCTCAACGGACAGGAGCCAAGAGACCCAGTACTTC. Its translation: CASSTDRSQETQYF.

This clonotype was detected ten times or more. The chain has TRBV7-6 and TRBJ2-3; TRBD2 matches 11 bases. The V and J ends lost 5 bases and 5 bases, in that order; junction bases with no gene match: 6. The CDR3 consists of 15 residues. Germline V lookup: CDR1 SGHVS, CDR2 FNYEAQ. The CDR3, as DNA: TGTGCCAGCAGCCGACTAGCGGGGCTTGGAGATACGCAGTATTTT. This translates into CASSRLAGLGDTQYF. Full variable domain (missing parts from reference TRBV7-6 and TRBJ2-3): GAGVSQSPRYKVTKRGQDVALRCDPISGHVSLYWYRQALGQGPEFLTYFNYEAQQDKSGLPNDRFSAERPEGSISTLTIQRTEQRDSAMYRCASSRLAGLGDTQYFGPGTRLTVL.

The genes are TRBV9 and TRBJ1-3, with 8 bases fitting TRBD1. The trim removed 4 bases at V and 6 bases at J, leaving 6 bases unmatched. The CDR3 extends over 14 amino acids. Germline V CDR1 and CDR2: SGDLS, YYNGEE. In DNA form, the CDR3 reads TGTGCCAGCAGCAGGACAGGGTCGGCAAACACCATATATTTT. It encodes CASSRTGSANTIYF.

Comment on this clonotype: This may stem from a read error, because a much larger clone lies one nucleotide away. This chain joins TRBV19 and TRBJ1-1; possibly TRBD1 for D (5 bases). Germline CDR1 is LNHDA and CDR2 is SQIVND (reference sequence). The CDR3 is made up of 14 amino acids. CDR3 residues: CASSIGGMNTEALF. CDR3 coding DNA: TGTGCCAGTAGTATAGGGGGGATGAACACTGAAGCTCTCTTT.

The rearrangement links TRBV5-6 to TRBJ2-7, with 8 bases matching TRBD2. Trimming removed 6 bases from V and 0 bases from J; junction bases left unmatched: 14. The CDR3 covers 17 residues. Looked up from germline, CDR1 is SGHDT and CDR2 is YYEEEE. This CDR3 reads CASNPHLEAGDSYEQYF. Written as DNA, the CDR3 is TGTGCCAGCAACCCACATCTCGAAGCGGGGGACTCCTACGAGCAGTACTTC.

The gene calls are TRBV25-1 and TRBJ2-7, with TRBD1 matching 9 bases. J lost 6 bases, V lost 6 bases, and 9 bases had no gene match. Germline CDR1 reads MGHDK; CDR2 reads SYGVNS. This CDR3 spans 14 amino acids. CDR3 sequence (DNA): TGTGCCAGCAGCGATACAGGGGGCAGGCGCGAGCAGTACTTC. Protein sequence: CASSDTGGRREQYF.

The chain is built from TRBV7-9 and TRBJ2-7; 8 nucleotides align to TRBD1. Germline V gene data show CDR1 as SEHNR and CDR2 as FQNEAQ (reference sequence). Losses at the gene ends were 4 bases for V and 6 bases for J; bases not matched to a gene: 14. This CDR3 is 16 amino acids long. CDR3 sequence (DNA): TGTGCCAGCAGCTCACCTCATGAGACAGGGGTCGGCGAGCAGTACTTC. Protein: CASSSPHETGVGEQYF.

This clonotype was detected only a few times. The junction departs from germline at one end; a sequencing error may be responsible. The chain is built from TRBV14 and TRBJ2-5; D is possibly TRBD1 or TRBD2 (5 bases each). CDR1 and CDR2 from the germline V gene are SGHDN and FVKESK. The CDR3 length is 15 residues. The CDR3 here is CASSQDRRDQETQYF. The CDR3, as DNA: TGTGCCAGCAGCCAAGATCGAAGGGACCAGGAGACCCAGTACTTC.

This clonotype has ten or more counts. The CDR3 region has the DNA TGTGCCAGCAGTCCAAGTGGGGGGCTCGTCAAAAACATTCAGTACTTC. Amino acids: CASSPSGGLVKNIQYF. This chain links TRBV12-3 or TRBV12-4 with TRBJ2-4; the D call may be TRBD1 or TRBD2 (6 bases each). Trimming removed 5 bases from V and 3 bases from J, with 17 bases in between. The CDR3 sequence is 16 residues long.

Remarks on this clonotype: One junction end does not reproduce the germline sequence, and a read error may be involved. The chain uses TRBV6-2 or TRBV6-3 and TRBJ1-1; D is undetermined. The CDR3 extends over 13 amino acids. The V gene's germline CDR1 is MNHEY and CDR2 SVGEGT. CDR3 nucleotide sequence: TGTGCCAGCAGTTACGTGGGCCAAGGAGGAACTGTCTTT. Translated: CASSYVGQGGTVF.

Comment on this clonotype: A much larger clone sits a single nucleotide away, making a read error possible. The chain has TRBV7-9 and TRBJ1-3; D is perhaps TRBD1 (5 bases). CDR3 size: 15 residues. Germline CDR1 reads SEHNR; CDR2 reads FQNEAQ (reference sequence). CDR3 protein: CAGSGRGLPGNTIYF. The CDR3 bases are TGTGCCGGCAGCGGAAGGGGACTCCCCGGAAACACCATATATTTT. The whole variable domain, remainder taken from reference TRBV7-9 and TRBJ1-3, is DTGVSQNPRHKITKRGQNVTFRCDPISEHNRLYWYRQTLGQGPEFLTYFQNEAQLEKSRLLSDRFSAERPKGSFSTLEIQRTEQGDSAMYLCAGSGRGLPGNTIYFGEGSWLTVV.

V usage is TRBV13 and J usage is TRBJ2-3; D is undetermined. Germline CDR1 is PRHDT and CDR2 is FYEKMQ (reference sequence). The CDR3 is made up of 14 amino acids. Trimming removed 3 bases at V and 5 bases at J, with 12 bases between. The CDR3, as DNA: TGTGCCAGCAGCTTCACCCCGCCGGGAGATACGCAGTATTTT. This encodes CASSFTPPGDTQYF.

This clonotype was recorded a few times. This chain joins TRBV4-3 and TRBJ1-1, with D unclear. This CDR3 is 14 amino acids long. Deletions cut 0 bases from V and 6 bases from J, with 11 bases between. Germline lookup yields CDR1 LGHNA and CDR2 YSLEER. CDR3 coding DNA: TGCGCCAGCAGCCAAGATCGAGGCAGACCTGAAGCTTTCTTT. Its protein product is CASSQDRGRPEAFF.

This clonotype occurred a few times. The chain couples TRBV29-1 to TRBJ1-2; D not certain. This CDR3 is built from 13 residues. Trimming cost V 1 base and J 6 bases, with 12 bases left between them. Germline V gene sequence: CDR1 SQVTM, CDR2 ANQGSEA. The CDR3 coding sequence is TGCAGCGTTGAAGTTCGGAGGGAGGATGGCTACACCTTC. Protein product: CSVEVRREDGYTF.

The rearrangement uses TRBV28 and TRBJ1-1; 7 positions agree with TRBD1. The CDR3 has 14 residues. Germline lookup yields CDR1 MDHEN and CDR2 SYDVKM. V lost 6 bases to trimming and J lost 5 bases; unmatched junction nucleotides: 9. The CDR3 region has the DNA TGTGCCAGCAGACCGGACAGGTTGAGGACTGAAGCTTTCTTT. Its protein product is CASRPDRLRTEAFF.

This clonotype was picked up many times. The J gene is TRBJ2-7, the V gene TRBV12-3 or TRBV12-4, with D unclear. V was trimmed by 3 bases and J by 5 bases, leaving 8 bases between them. This CDR3 contains 12 residues. The CDR3: CASSLVVHEQYF. In DNA form, the CDR3 reads TGTGCCAGCAGTTTGGTAGTGCACGAGCAGTACTTC.

The chain is built from TRBV7-9 and TRBJ2-7; TRBD1 matches at 8 bases. The V segment lost 5 bases and the J segment 6 bases; nucleotides outside the gene matches: 9. Looked up from germline, CDR1 is SEHNR and CDR2 is FQNEAQ (reference sequence). This CDR3 has 14 residues. CDR3 sequence (DNA): TGTGCCAGCAGCCGCGGACAGGGTGTGTCCGAGCAGTACTTC. It encodes CASSRGQGVSEQYF.

Comments on this clonotype: This sequence may be a read error, since a much larger clone differs from it by one base. CDR3 region: CASSHSLAGRQETQYF. As DNA, the CDR3 is TGTGCCAGCAGTCATTCACTAGCGGGCCGGCAAGAGACCCAGTACTTC. The gene calls are TRBV6-6 and TRBJ2-5, with 9 bases matching TRBD2. The V segment lost 5 bases and the J segment 2 bases; nucleotides outside the gene matches: 9. The length of the CDR3 is 16 residues. CDR1 is MNHNY and CDR2 is SVGAGI in the germline V gene (reference sequence).

This clonotype was detected many times. The V and J genes are TRBV29-1 and TRBJ2-7; D possibly corresponds to TRBD2 (6 bases). V lost 7 bases to trimming and J lost 3 bases, with 16 bases between them. The CDR3 has 13 residues. Germline CDR1 is SQVTM and CDR2 is ANQGSEA. The CDR3 bases are TGCAGCGCCGCCGGGGGACCGGACTACGAGCAGTACTTC. Its translation: CSAAGGPDYEQYF.

This clonotype was found many times. The V gene is TRBV28, the J gene TRBJ2-1; 11 positions agree with TRBD2. CDR1 and CDR2 from the germline V gene are MDHEN and SYDVKM. With 5 bases clipped from V and 9 bases from J, the junction kept 3 bases outside the gene matches. The CDR3 extends over 13 amino acids. The CDR3 here is CASSVTSGTEQFF. DNA for the CDR3: TGTGCCAGCAGTGTGACTAGCGGGACTGAGCAGTTCTTC.

The chain employs TRBV7-9 and TRBJ1-1; D unresolved. Germline V gene data show CDR1 as SEHNR and CDR2 as FQNEAQ (reference sequence). Trimming stripped 3 bases from V and 6 bases from J, with 8 bases between. The CDR3 contains 12 residues. The CDR3 spells CASSFRSPEAFF. The CDR3 DNA reads TGTGCCAGCAGCTTTAGAAGTCCTGAAGCTTTCTTT.

This clonotype was counted at least ten times. This chain joins TRBV27 and TRBJ1-5; D is ambiguous. This CDR3 region has 14 residues. The germline gives CDR1 MNHEY, CDR2 SMNVEV (reference sequence). V was cut by 0 bases and J by 9 bases, with 12 bases left in between. The CDR3 DNA reads TGTGCCAGCAGTTTATCCCGCCCTTGGGGGCCCCAGCATTTT. Translating gives CASSLSRPWGPQHF.

This chain links TRBV30 with TRBJ2-1, with 13 bases that match TRBD2. This CDR3 comprises 15 residues. The germline V gene encodes CDR1 GTSNPN and CDR2 SVGIG (reference sequence). V shed 0 bases and J 7 bases; nucleotides not matched to a gene: 3. The CDR3 reads CAWSVLAGGRNEQFF. Written as DNA, the CDR3 is TGTGCCTGGAGTGTACTAGCGGGAGGGCGTAATGAGCAGTTCTTC.

The chain uses TRBV19 and TRBJ1-2; 7 bases map to TRBD1. Trimming removed 10 bases from V and 1 base from J; junction bases left unmatched: 18. CDR3 length: 17 amino acids. Looked up from germline, CDR1 is LNHDA and CDR2 is SQIVND (reference sequence). The CDR3 here is CATVTGTANPRNYGYTF. DNA of the CDR3: TGTGCCACCGTGACCGGGACAGCGAACCCCCGTAACTATGGCTACACCTTC.

There are a few counts of this clonotype. The rearrangement joins TRBV19 to TRBJ2-7; 7 bases fit TRBD1. CDR3 length: 14 residues. V gave up 5 bases and J gave up 5 bases; unmatched junction bases: 9. Germline CDR1 reads LNHDA; CDR2 reads SQIVND (reference sequence). As DNA, the CDR3 is TGTGCCAGTAGTCTCCAGGGGCAGGGGGACGAGCAGTACTTC. Translation gives CASSLQGQGDEQYF. The full variable domain, its missing parts supplied by reference TRBV19 and TRBJ2-7, is DGGITQSPKYLFRKEGQNVTLSCEQNLNHDAMYWYRQDPGQGLRLIYYSQIVNDFQKGDIAEGYSVSREKKESFPLTVTSAQKNPTAFYLCASSLQGQGDEQYFGPGTRLTVT.